The subject of this entry is one T cell receptor (beta chain). There are a few counts of this clonotype. Its specific antigen is unknown. Within one base of it there is no much larger clone, and no base qualities were kept. The entry originates in a study of blood T cells in healthy people across ages (dated by TCRdb to the mid-2010s). Some background on the complete study: Template switching captured roughly one uniquely barcoded TCR beta cDNA molecule per two T cells in model experiments. To track age-related changes in TCR beta repertoire diversity, the study relied on deep sequencing normalized with unique cDNA molecular identifiers. The donors were divided into four age groups: young (average about 16 years), middle-aged (around 41), aged (roughly 66) and long-lived (roughly 86). The study analyzed two additional independent replicas of 1 million unique cDNA reads from the same blood draw for two donors, one aged 18 to 29 and one aged 80 or older.

V loses 2 bases of germline sequence and J loses 10 bases, and the interval between the two ends is 8 bases. The CDR3 has 11 amino acids, counting the end cysteine and phenylalanine. Of the read, only the CDR3 DNA is kept; its 33 bases are in frame from base 1. For CDR1 and CDR2, the germline V gene lists MNHEY and SVGAGI. The library was produced with 5' RACE. Sequencing took place on an Illumina HiSeq 2500. A second PCR of roughly 7 to 12 cycles was run with a J-beta primer mix and a sample-barcoded 5' primer. A unique molecular identifier was introduced onto each TCR beta cDNA molecule by a template-switch 5' adaptor carrying 12 random nucleotides. Each sample yielded at least 3 million CDR3-containing paired-end reads. The Mint cDNA synthesis kit, primed by a TRBC-specific oligonucleotide, was used to synthesize first-strand cDNA from all RNA. Following uracil-DNA glycosylase treatment, a first 18-cycle PCR with universal primers M1SS and BC2_uni_R was performed on all cDNA. The study's own analysis went as follows. Normalization of each sample was performed by random selection of 1 million high-quality reads, each carrying a distinct molecular identifier. Instead of being binned into consensus sequences, reads with shared molecular identifiers were discarded. MiTCR, set to a Q25 quality threshold and the strictest error-elimination algorithm, was used for CDR3 identification, clonotype clustering and error correction. A nonparametric unseen species model with Euler transformation was used to estimate lower-bound total TCR beta diversity. TCRdb handled the public reads itself, with Q25 trimming in fastp and clone calling in MiXCR, and kept productive beta chains. Entries are consolidated by CDR3 protein sequence, retaining the most common genes and DNA. Here the V and J calls rest on TCRdb's processing, not on the authors' analysis. This sample is represented by 450,000 to 600,000 distinct CDR3 sequences; around a quarter of them were singletons. The top ten hold approximately 3.7% of the sample.

The 39 donors, aged about 6 to 95 years, were systemically healthy Caucasian individuals from Russia. Each donor gave ten milliliters of peripheral blood, collected into EDTA-treated Vacutainer tubes. Ficoll-Paque density-gradient centrifugation was used to isolate PBMCs, with at least 6 million per sample. Trizol reagent was used to extract total RNA from the PBMCs, yielding at least 6 micrograms per sample. The percentages of naive CD45RAhigh/CD27high T cells were determined by flow cytometry on a PBMC aliquot from every donor. On the study overall, not on this receptor specifically: The long-lived group showed more naive CD4+ T cells, fewer expanded clones and increased TCR diversity than the aged group, suggesting age selection. Estimates of total diversity from one million sequenced T cells were regarded as lower bounds and underestimates. A strong correlation was found between observed TCR beta diversity and the percentage of naive T cells measured by flow cytometry. Conclusive comparison of naive and antigen-experienced compartments was prevented by the profiling of bulk unsorted PBMCs. Donor CMV infection status was unknown, potentially confounding age-related changes in expanded clonotypes. As age increased, observed TCR beta diversity per million T cells dropped in a roughly linear way, and a significant reduction was already evident by age 40.

These data were also filed under a second study, of T cells of mothers and their children. Looking at the second paper: Nine systemically healthy Caucasian individuals served as donors, namely three mothers together with their six children. cDNA synthesis consumed the entire amount of extracted RNA, loaded at around 1.5 ug RNA in each 15 ul reaction. In the second PCR, sample barcodes and 2-4 random nucleotides were introduced via the M1S primer. Over 10 million TCR beta CDR3 reads came from each mother, compared with approximately 3.1 million reads from each child. In both related and unrelated pairs, thymic selection shapes the output of TCR recombination in a similar way, with inherited differences having only a minor effect. Normalized repertoire overlap was always slightly but never significantly higher in related than unrelated mother-child pairs. Persistent microchimeric T cell clones were not detected, at a sensitivity of approximately 100 clones per million clonotypes. Deep NGS was used in the study to compare the TCR beta repertoires of mothers and children and to look for features that separate related mother-child pairs from unrelated individuals. On average, the children were around 11 +/- 4 years old, while the mothers were about 37 +/- 4 years old. Libraries were sequenced on Illumina HiSeq 2000 with 100+100 nt paired-end reads after adapter ligation with NEBNext reagents. To prevent cross-contamination, the mother and child libraries were prepared a month apart and were sequenced in separate runs. For each donor, between about 450,000 and 2,300,000 distinct TCR beta clonotypes were identified. Naive TCR beta clonotypes were estimated from low-frequency clonotypes matched to each donor's FACS-determined naive share, without sorting.

The sample consisted of blood. This clonotype was obtained from a boy under 10 years old in good health. This receptor chain uses TRBV6-5 and TRBJ1-1, with the D segment identity uncertain. The DNA sequence reads TGTGCCAGCAGTTACGCTGAGAGAGCTTTCTTT. This is translated as CASSYAERAFF.